This T cell receptor (beta chain) was identified during a study of blood T cell repertoires in COVID-19. Across the study: Donors in the United States, Italy and Spain gave samples during acute or convalescent COVID-19. Sources were T cells, B-cell-depleted T cells, or PBMCs; the material itself was cDNA or gDNA.

Under the authors' procedure: Reference gene primers were amplified, and this amplification served to estimate nucleated cell counts. Profiled with immunoSEQ multiplex PCR; TCRdb holds only in-frame clones, not every one. V, J and clone size are taken as reported in that table, and D and trimming were inferred from the DNA itself. The profile shows about 300,000 clones, approximately 90% of them singletons. The germline V gene encodes CDR1 MDHEN and CDR2 SYDVKM. This CDR3 is built from 13 residues. Trimming shortened V by 6 bases and J by 7 bases, and 13 bases separated the two germline ends. Material for sequencing was peripheral blood. The TCR originated in a woman under 40 who had recovered from COVID-19. The V call is TRBV28, the J call TRBJ1-5; D not certain. CDR3 in amino acids: CASSLMRGQPQHF. CDR3 nucleotide sequence: TGTGCCAGCAGCCTAATGCGGGGACAGCCCCAGCATTTT.